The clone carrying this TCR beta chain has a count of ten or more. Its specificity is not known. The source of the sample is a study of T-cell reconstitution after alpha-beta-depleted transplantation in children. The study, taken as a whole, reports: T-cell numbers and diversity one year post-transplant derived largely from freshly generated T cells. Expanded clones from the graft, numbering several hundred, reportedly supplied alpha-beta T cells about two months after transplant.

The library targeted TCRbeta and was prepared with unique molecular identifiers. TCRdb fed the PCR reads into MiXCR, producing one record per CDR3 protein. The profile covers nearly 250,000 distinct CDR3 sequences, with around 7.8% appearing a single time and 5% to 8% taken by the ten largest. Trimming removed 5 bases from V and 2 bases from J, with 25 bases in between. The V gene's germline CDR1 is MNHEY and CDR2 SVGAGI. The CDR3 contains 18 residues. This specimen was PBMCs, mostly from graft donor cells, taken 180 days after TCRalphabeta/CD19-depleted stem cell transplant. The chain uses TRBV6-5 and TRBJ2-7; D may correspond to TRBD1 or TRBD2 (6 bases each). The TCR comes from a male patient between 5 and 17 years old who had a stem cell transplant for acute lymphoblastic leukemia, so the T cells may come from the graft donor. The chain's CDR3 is CASSHEAGGRMTTYEQYF. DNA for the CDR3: TGTGCCAGCAGTCACGAGGCCGGGGGCCGAATGACTACCTACGAGCAGTACTTC.